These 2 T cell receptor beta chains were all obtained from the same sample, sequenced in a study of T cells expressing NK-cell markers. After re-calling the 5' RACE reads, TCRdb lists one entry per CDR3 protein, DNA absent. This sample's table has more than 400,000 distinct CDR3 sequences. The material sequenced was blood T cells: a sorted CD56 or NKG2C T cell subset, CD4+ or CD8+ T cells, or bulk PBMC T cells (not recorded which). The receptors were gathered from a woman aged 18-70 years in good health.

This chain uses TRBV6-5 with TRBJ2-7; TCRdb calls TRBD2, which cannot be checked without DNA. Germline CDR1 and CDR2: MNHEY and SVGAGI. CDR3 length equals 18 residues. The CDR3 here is CASSYSLRTAVDSYEQYF.

The CDR3 reads CASSLEEDGTYNEQFF. The J gene is TRBJ2-1, the V gene TRBV7-8. CDR1 is SGHVS, CDR2 FQNEAQ, per germline. The CDR3 sequence is 16 residues long.